The T cell receptor beta chain described here comes from a study of blood T cell repertoires in COVID-19. With 3 bases removed from V and 2 bases from J, the gap between germline ends came to 7 bases. CDR1 LGHDT and CDR2 YNNKEL come from the germline V gene (reference sequence). CDR3 length: 13 amino acids. Assay: immunoSEQ multiplex PCR; the TCRdb copy retains only in-frame clones and omits some. The repertoire includes around 210,000 clones, around nine tenths of them detected once, and roughly a sixth sits in the top ten. This clone has more than one count but fewer than ten. The specimen sequenced was peripheral blood. The chain uses TRBV3-1 (or the pseudogene TRBV3-2) and TRBJ1-1; unclear D gene. This TCR was sampled from a man aged 45 to 65 with COVID-19, enrolled during active disease. The CDR3 protein is CASSHLQNTEAFF. The CDR3 DNA reads as TGTGCCAGCAGCCATTTACAAAACACTGAAGCTTTCTTT.